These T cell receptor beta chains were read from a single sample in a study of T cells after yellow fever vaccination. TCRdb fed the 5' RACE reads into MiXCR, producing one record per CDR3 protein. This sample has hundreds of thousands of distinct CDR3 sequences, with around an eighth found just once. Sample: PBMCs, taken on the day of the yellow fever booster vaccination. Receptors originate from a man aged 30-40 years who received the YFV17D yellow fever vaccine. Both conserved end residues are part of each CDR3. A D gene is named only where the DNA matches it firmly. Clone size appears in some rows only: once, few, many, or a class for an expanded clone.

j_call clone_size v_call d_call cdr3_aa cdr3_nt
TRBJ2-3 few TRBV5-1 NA CASSLGEGGPTDTQYF TGCGCCAGCAGCTTGGGGGAAGGAGGACCCACAGATACGCAGTATTTT
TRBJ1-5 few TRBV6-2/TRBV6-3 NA CASSFRGRQPQHF TGTGCCAGCAGTTTTCGGGGCAGGCAGCCCCAGCATTTT
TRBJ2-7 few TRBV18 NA CASSQTTTSYEQYF TGTGCCAGCTCTCAAACAACTACTAGCTACGAGCAGTACTTC
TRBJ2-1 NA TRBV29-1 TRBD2 CLAGEGSYNEQFF TGTTTAGCGGGAGAGGGGTCCTACAATGAGCAGTTCTTC
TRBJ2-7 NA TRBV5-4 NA CASSLGGRWGEQYF TGTGCCAGCAGCTTGGGAGGGCGGTGGGGGGAGCAGTACTTC
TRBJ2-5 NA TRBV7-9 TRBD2 CASSLNGDLAEETQYF TGTGCCAGCAGCTTAAACGGTGATCTAGCGGAAGAGACCCAGTACTTC
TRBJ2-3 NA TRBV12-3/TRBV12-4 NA CASSPRGIGTDTQYF TGTGCCAGCAGCCCCCGTGGGATAGGTACAGATACGCAGTATTTT
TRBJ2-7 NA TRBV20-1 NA CSASPPDRVEGGQYF TGCAGTGCTAGCCCACCCGACAGGGTTGAGGGGGGGCAGTACTTC
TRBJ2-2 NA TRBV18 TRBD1 CASSPTGGRNTGELFF TGTGCCAGCTCACCGACAGGGGGCAGAAACACCGGGGAGCTGTTTTTT
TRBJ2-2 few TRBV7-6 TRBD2 CASTPAGRASGGELFF TGTGCCAGCACACCGGCCGGGAGGGCCTCGGGCGGGGAGCTGTTTTTT
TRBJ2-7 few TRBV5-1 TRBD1 CASSGGQTGEQYF TGCGCCAGCAGCGGGGGACAGACGGGGGAGCAGTACTTC
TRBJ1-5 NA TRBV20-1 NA CSVLLGSNQPQHF TGCAGTGTTTTACTTGGTAGCAATCAGCCCCAGCATTTT
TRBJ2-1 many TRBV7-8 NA CASSLEWWENEQFF TGTGCCAGCAGCTTAGAGTGGTGGGAGAATGAGCAGTTCTTC
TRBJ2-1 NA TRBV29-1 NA CSVEDKGPLSSYNEQFF TGCAGCGTTGAAGATAAGGGGCCGTTGAGCTCCTACAATGAGCAGTTCTTC
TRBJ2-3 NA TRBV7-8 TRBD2 CASSLYGTSGTTDTQYF TGTGCCAGCAGCTTGTACGGGACTAGCGGTACCACAGATACGCAGTATTTT
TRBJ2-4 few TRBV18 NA CASSPPGAQNIQYF TGTGCCAGCTCACCACCGGGGGCGCAAAACATTCAGTACTTC
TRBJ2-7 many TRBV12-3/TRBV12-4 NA CASSSSGYEQYF TGTGCCAGCAGTTCCTCCGGCTACGAGCAGTACTTC
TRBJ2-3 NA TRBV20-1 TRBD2 CSASPASGKSDTQYF TGCAGTGCTAGTCCCGCTAGCGGGAAATCAGATACGCAGTATTTT
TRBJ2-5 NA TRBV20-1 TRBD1 CSARALRDSQETQYF TGCAGTGCTAGAGCCCTCCGGGACAGCCAAGAGACCCAGTACTTC
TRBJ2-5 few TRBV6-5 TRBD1 CASSWDRSTQETQYF TGTGCCAGCAGTTGGGACAGATCGACCCAAGAGACCCAGTACTTC
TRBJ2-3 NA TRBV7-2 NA CASSLALRSRGHTDTQYF TGTGCCAGCAGCTTAGCGCTTCGGTCCCGCGGGCACACAGATACGCAGTATTTT
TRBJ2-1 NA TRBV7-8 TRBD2 CASSLNPSGAGYEQFF TGTGCCAGCAGCTTAAACCCTAGCGGGGCAGGATATGAGCAGTTCTTC
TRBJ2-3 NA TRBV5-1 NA CASSLAGNGADTQYF TGCGCCAGCAGCTTAGCGGGTAATGGGGCAGATACGCAGTATTTT
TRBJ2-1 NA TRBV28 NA CASSLAGWLGTENNEQFF TGTGCCAGCAGTTTAGCGGGGTGGTTAGGGACAGAGAACAATGAGCAGTTCTTC
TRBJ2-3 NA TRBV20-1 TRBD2 CSALTRLANTDTQYF TGCAGTGCTCTCACCCGACTAGCGAACACAGATACGCAGTATTTT
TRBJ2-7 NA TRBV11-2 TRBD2 CASSFIAGDPRYEQYF TGTGCCAGCAGCTTTATAGCGGGAGACCCCCGTTACGAGCAGTACTTC
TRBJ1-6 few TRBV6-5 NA CASSYLQGESPLHF TGTGCCAGCAGTTACTTACAGGGTGAATCACCCCTCCACTTT
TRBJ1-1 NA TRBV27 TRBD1 CAIHLWRGPGAFF TGTGCCATACACCTGTGGAGGGGGCCAGGGGCTTTCTTT